This TCR beta chain originates from a study of neurological immune-mediated disorders. Study-level findings and limits: Any association between clinical or MRI features and the multiple sclerosis repertoire cluster was absent.

TCRdb used MiXCR to reprocess the 5' RACE reads, holding one entry per CDR3 protein. The repertoire holds around 68,000 distinct CDR3 sequences, about 4% seen once, with roughly 2.7% in the top ten. This clonotype came up many times. Its specificity is unknown. CDR1 is SGHKS, CDR2 YYEKEE, per germline (reference sequence). V dropped 2 bases and J dropped 2 bases, with 6 bases sitting between them. This CDR3 contains 13 residues. This TCR came from a man between 45 and 60 years old with multiple sclerosis. The chain carries TRBV5-5 and TRBJ2-3; D not resolved. Specimen: PBMCs. CDR3 DNA: TGTGCCAGCAGCTTTGGCTTCACAGATACGCAGTATTTT. It encodes CASSFGFTDTQYF.